The present TCR beta chain was sequenced within a study of siplizumab effects on memory and regulatory T cells. This CDR3 has 16 amino acids. Germline V CDR1 and CDR2: SGHTA, FQGTGA. The V and J ends lost 5 bases and 1 base, in that order; junction bases with no gene match: 7. Clones were sequenced by immunoSEQ multiplex PCR, and TCRdb holds only the in-frame ones, with some missing. This sample has around 100,000 clones, with 85% to 95% found just once. Sequencing was performed on non-Treg CD4+ T cells sorted from blood. The rearrangement uses TRBV7-3 and TRBJ2-2, with 7 bases aligning to TRBD2. The sequence was collected from a human donor in good health. CDR3 DNA sequence: TGTGCCAGCAGCCCACCTGGGGGGGAGAACACCGGGGAGCTGTTTTTT. This encodes CASSPPGGENTGELFF.